These 32 T cell receptor beta chains came from one sample sequenced in a study of regulatory T cells in long-lasting Graves disease. Stated time point: newly diagnosed GD, antithyroid drugs for less than 3 months. There was RNA extracted from PBMCs, and the TCR library was made from it. Arm-PCR with iRepertoire HTBI primers amplified the CDR3 regions for these TCR beta libraries. TCRdb re-called the multiplex PCR reads through MiXCR, storing one row per CDR3 protein. The sample lists roughly 500,000 distinct CDR3 sequences; about 13% were seen once. This sample was shared with a second study, whose subject was T cells in Graves' hyperthyroidism and ophthalmopathy.

This specimen was peripheral blood mononuclear cells (PBMCs), taken at new diagnosis, from a patient treated with antithyroid drugs. Receptors were obtained from a man aged 25-40 years with Graves disease.

This clonotype appeared a few times. The chain is built from TRBV5-4 and TRBJ1-1; D is unclear. Deletions cut 5 bases from V and 0 bases from J, with 11 bases between. The CDR3 is 14 amino acids. In germline, CDR1 is SGHNT, CDR2 YYREEE (reference sequence). CDR3 amino acids: CASRNWGLNTEAFF. CDR3 sequence (DNA): TGTGCCAGCAGGAATTGGGGTCTGAACACTGAAGCTTTCTTT.

This clonotype was detected many times. The chain is built from TRBV28 and TRBJ2-4, with TRBD1 matching 9 bases. The ends lost 6 bases at V and 3 bases at J; junction bases unmatched: 3. The germline gives CDR1 MDHEN, CDR2 SYDVKM. The CDR3 is 14 residues long. The DNA for the CDR3 is TGTGCCAGCAGCGGGGGACAGGGCAAAAACATTCAGTACTTC. Its protein is CASSGGQGKNIQYF.

As for this clonotype: A read error likely explains this, since a far larger clone differs by one base. The genes are TRBV11-2 and TRBJ2-3; D may correspond to TRBD1 or TRBD2 (6 bases each). The J call may be mistaken, given a closer DNA end match to TRBJ2-7. The CDR3 spans 16 residues. The germline CDR1 and CDR2 sequences are SGHAT and FQNNGV. The CDR3 loop is CASSRRAEGGSHEQYF. In nucleotides, the CDR3 is TGTGCCAGCAGCCGGCGCGCGGAGGGGGGAAGCCACGAGCAGTACTTC.

This clonotype has ten or more counts. The chain uses TRBV12-3 or TRBV12-4 and TRBJ2-1; the D gene could be TRBD1 or TRBD2 (5 bases each). The CDR3 has 13 residues. Trimming pared 7 bases from V and 5 bases from J, leaving 12 bases between. DNA of the CDR3: TGTGCCAGCACCACGGGACCAAACAATGAGCAGTTCTTC. Amino acid sequence: CASTTGPNNEQFF.

At least ten counts were recorded for this clonotype. The CDR3 DNA reads TGTGCCAGCAGTCCACCGGGACAGGGGTGGGATACGCAGTATTTT. The encoded protein is CASSPPGQGWDTQYF. The chain uses TRBV12-3 or TRBV12-4 and TRBJ2-3; 10 nucleotides agree with TRBD1. This CDR3 comprises 15 residues. V was pared by 5 bases and J by 6 bases, with 8 bases of the junction left unmatched.

This clonotype was seen more than once but under ten times. The J gene is TRBJ2-7, the V gene TRBV7-9; no reliable D call. CDR1 SEHNR and CDR2 FQNEAQ come from the germline V gene (reference sequence). The CDR3 has 12 amino acids. Trimming cost V 5 bases and J 3 bases, with 8 bases left between them. The DNA for the CDR3 is TGTGCCAGCAGCCAACGGAGCTACGAGCAGTACTTC. It is translated as CASSQRSYEQYF.

This clonotype was counted ten times or more. The DNA for the CDR3 is TGTGCCAGCAGTTTATTCGGGCAGCCCCAGCATTTT. The encoded protein is CASSLFGQPQHF. The V gene is TRBV12-3 or TRBV12-4, the J gene TRBJ1-5; D is unclear. V was trimmed by 2 bases and J by 7 bases, leaving 6 bases between them. This CDR3 region has 12 residues.

The sample holds a few counts of this clonotype. CDR3 sequence: CASSPRGMGAGYTF. The CDR3 coding sequence is TGTGCCAGCAGTCCAAGGGGTATGGGGGCCGGCTACACCTTC. The chain uses TRBV6-1 and TRBJ1-2, with D possibly TRBD1 on 6 matching bases. CDR3 length: 14 residues. The germline V gene encodes CDR1 MNHNS and CDR2 SASEGT. V was cut by 5 bases and J by 8 bases, with 18 bases left in between.

Many counts were recorded for this clonotype. The J gene is TRBJ2-5, the V gene TRBV7-2, with TRBD1 matching over 8 bases. The CDR3 totals 17 residues. The V and J ends lost 5 bases and 0 bases, in that order; junction bases with no gene match: 11. Germline V gives CDR1 SGHTA, CDR2 FQGNSA. CDR3 bases: TGTGCCAGCAGCGACCCTCAGGACAGGGAGGACCAAGAGACCCAGTACTTC. It encodes CASSDPQDREDQETQYF.

At least ten counts were recorded for this clonotype. The V call is TRBV18, the J call TRBJ2-2; D remains unclear. Between the trimmed V and J ends, which lost 8 bases and 4 bases, there was a span of 11 bases. From germline, CDR1 is KGHSH and CDR2 LQKENI. The length of the CDR3 is 13 residues. CDR3 nucleotides: TGTGCCAGCAGCCCAAGTCCCACCGGGGAGCTGTTTTTT. This sequence encodes CASSPSPTGELFF.

This clonotype has more than one count but fewer than ten. The rearrangement uses TRBV20-1 and TRBJ1-5, with a possible D match to TRBD1 (6 bases). From germline, CDR1 is DFQATT and CDR2 SNEGSKA (reference sequence). CDR3 length equals 17 residues. The germline V and J ends were trimmed by 1 base and 3 bases, with 19 bases remaining between them. The CDR3 sequence: CSARVRGGGRLNQPQHF. The CDR3 DNA follows: TGCAGTGCTAGAGTACGGGGAGGGGGGCGCCTCAATCAGCCCCAGCATTTT.

Only a few counts were recorded for this clonotype. The chain uses TRBV6-1 and TRBJ2-7; D not certain. Trimming removed 5 bases at V and 2 bases at J, with 16 bases between. Germline V gene data show CDR1 as MNHNS and CDR2 as SASEGT. This CDR3 contains 15 residues. The CDR3: CASSWGYPKTYEQYF. Written as DNA, the CDR3 is TGTGCCAGCAGTTGGGGATACCCGAAAACCTACGAGCAGTACTTC.

This clonotype was seen repeatedly, ten times or more. The V gene is TRBV7-8, the J gene TRBJ2-1; D unclear. Germline CDR1 reads SGHVS; CDR2 reads FQNEAQ. The CDR3 spans 15 residues. Trimming stripped 1 base from V and 5 bases from J, with 12 bases between. The chain's CDR3 is CASSLDFGTNNEQFF. CDR3 DNA sequence: TGTGCCAGCAGCTTAGATTTCGGCACCAACAATGAGCAGTTCTTC.

This clonotype was recorded a few times. The J gene is TRBJ2-5, the V gene TRBV20-1, with 12 bases lining up with TRBD1. Germline CDR1 DFQATT, CDR2 SNEGSKA (reference sequence). The CDR3 length is 16 residues. J was trimmed by 5 bases and V by 6 bases; bases with no gene match: 13. CDR3: CSALSPGQGAWETQYF. CDR3 nucleotide sequence: TGCAGTGCCCTATCCCCGGGACAGGGGGCCTGGGAGACCCAGTACTTC.

This clonotype has ten or more counts. V usage is TRBV12-3 or TRBV12-4 and J usage is TRBJ1-1, with a tentative D call TRBD1 (6 bases). There are 15 residues in the CDR3. V was shortened by 5 bases and J by 4 bases, with 17 bases between the two germline ends. The CDR3 region has the DNA TGTGCCAGCAGTCCCCGGACAGCTGGGGGCACTGAAGCTTTCTTT. Residues: CASSPRTAGGTEAFF.

In this sample, this clonotype turned up many times. The chain recombines TRBV6-9 with TRBJ2-2; D ambiguous. CDR1 MNHGY and CDR2 SVAAGI come from the germline V gene. The CDR3 runs 15 residues. V lost 3 bases to trimming and J lost 5 bases, with 13 bases between them. CDR3 DNA: TGTGCCAGCAGTTACCCGGCCAGGTGGACCGGGGAGCTGTTTTTT. Encoded protein: CASSYPARWTGELFF.

There are a few counts of this clonotype. This sequence joins TRBV27 and TRBJ1-2; D gene uncertain. The germline CDR1 and CDR2 sequences are MNHEY and SMNVEV (reference sequence). CDR3 length equals 15 residues. V dropped 4 bases and J dropped 4 bases, with 16 bases sitting between them. The CDR3 DNA reads TGTGCCAGCAGTTCACGGGAGGGCCGACTCTATGGCTACACCTTC. Translated, it gives CASSSREGRLYGYTF.

This clonotype was recorded many times. The V and J genes are TRBV5-1 and TRBJ2-5; perhaps TRBD2 as D (5 bases). The length of the CDR3 is 16 residues. Germline CDR1 SGHRS, CDR2 YFSETQ. Trimming removed 1 base from V and 5 bases from J, with 18 bases in between. CDR3 sequence (DNA): TGCGCCAGCAGCTTGAAAGGCGGACCCGGAGGCGAGACCCAGTACTTC. Its protein is CASSLKGGPGGETQYF.

This clonotype showed up just a few times. This chain uses TRBV24-1 with TRBJ2-1; TRBD1 aligns across 9 bases. Unmatched junction bases numbered 3, after V lost 10 bases and J lost 9 bases. Germline lookup yields CDR1 KGHDR and CDR2 SFDVKD. The CDR3 sequence is 11 residues long. CDR3 sequence (DNA): TGTGCCACACAGGGGGCTACTGAGCAGTTCTTC. This encodes CATQGATEQFF.

This clonotype was seen many times. The chain links TRBV6-1 to TRBJ2-6; D call uncertain. The CDR3 runs 16 residues. V was clipped by 6 bases and J by 2 bases, with 14 bases between them. Germline CDR1 is MNHNS and CDR2 is SASEGT. The CDR3, as DNA: TGTGCCAGCAGCCGAGTCCTTCGCCCTGGGGCCAACGTCCTGACTTTC. This sequence encodes CASSRVLRPGANVLTF.

The chain links TRBV2 to TRBJ2-1; D possibly corresponds to TRBD2 (5 bases). This CDR3 has 14 amino acids. CDR1 is SNHLY, CDR2 FYNNEI, per germline. V was trimmed by 10 bases and J by 2 bases, leaving 15 bases between them. The CDR3 DNA reads TGTGCCACCTCGACTATCGTGACCTACAATGAGCAGTTCTTC. Amino acid sequence: CATSTIVTYNEQFF.

This clonotype turned up a few times. The J gene is TRBJ2-7, the V gene TRBV9; 13 positions match TRBD2. In germline, CDR1 is SGDLS, CDR2 YYNGEE. Trimming at V came to 3 bases and at J to 3 bases, leaving 3 bases not matched to a gene. CDR3 length equals 15 residues. The CDR3: CASSARLAGGYEQYF. The DNA for the CDR3 is TGTGCCAGCAGCGCTAGACTAGCGGGAGGCTACGAGCAGTACTTC.

This clonotype showed up many times. J is TRBJ1-1 and V is TRBV29-1; D is uncertain. Germline CDR1 is SQVTM and CDR2 is ANQGSEA. This CDR3 has 13 residues. Trimming removed 7 bases from V and 6 bases from J, with 18 bases in between. The CDR3 sequence: CSADRLGRAEAFF. CDR3 nucleotide sequence: TGCAGCGCCGACCGGCTGGGGAGAGCTGAAGCTTTCTTT.

This rearrangement joins TRBV20-1 to TRBJ2-7; D might be TRBD1 (5 bases). The CDR3 is made up of 15 amino acids. CDR1 and CDR2 from the germline V gene are DFQATT and SNEGSKA (reference sequence). V dropped 3 bases and J dropped 2 bases, with 17 bases sitting between them. CDR3 sequence reads: CSASKQDTLPYEQYF. In DNA, the CDR3 is TGCAGTGCTAGCAAACAGGACACCCTACCCTACGAGCAGTACTTC.

This clonotype was observed at least ten times. This chain joins TRBV29-1 and TRBJ1-1, with a tentative D call TRBD1 (5 bases). Trimming stripped 4 bases from V and 5 bases from J, with 14 bases between. Germline CDR1 and CDR2: SQVTM and ANQGSEA. CDR3 size: 13 residues. This CDR3 reads CSVAQGLDTEAFF. The CDR3 nucleotides are TGCAGCGTTGCGCAGGGATTGGATACTGAAGCTTTCTTT. The complete variable domain, with remaining parts taken from reference TRBV29-1 and TRBJ1-1, reads SAVISQKPSRDICQRGTSLTIQCQVDSQVTMMFWYRQQPGQSLTLIATANQGSEATYESGFVIDKFPISRPNLTFSTLTVSNMSPEDSSIYLCSVAQGLDTEAFFGQGTRLTVV.

This clonotype was seen at least ten times. The chain couples TRBV25-1 to TRBJ2-5; D might be TRBD2 (6 bases). With 4 bases removed from V and 1 base from J, the gap between germline ends came to 13 bases. CDR1 is MGHDK, CDR2 SYGVNS, per germline. The length of the CDR3 is 15 residues. For the CDR3, the DNA is TGTGCCAGCAGTGCCTTTCCCGGGAGCCAAGAGACCCAGTACTTC. This sequence encodes CASSAFPGSQETQYF.

This sequence joins TRBV4-1 and TRBJ1-4, with a weak D call TRBD1 (5 bases). V gave up 5 bases and J gave up 6 bases, with 16 bases separating them. The CDR3 has 15 amino acids. Germline values: CDR1 MGHRA, CDR2 YSYEKL. CDR3 sequence reads: CASSYALRGDEKLFF. Written as DNA, the CDR3 is TGCGCCAGCAGCTATGCGCTGCGAGGGGATGAAAAACTGTTTTTT.

This clonotype was seen a few times. A read error may be the cause here, since a much bigger clone is one base away. The chain couples TRBV6-1 to TRBJ1-4, with unresolved D. The CDR3 is made up of 15 amino acids. CDR1 is MNHNS, CDR2 SASEGT, per germline. The CDR3 spells CASSEVRWANGKLFF. The CDR3 region has the DNA TGTGCCAGCAGTGAAGTAAGGTGGGCTAATGGAAAACTGTTTTTT.

The V gene is TRBV7-9, the J gene TRBJ2-1; 9 bases line up with TRBD2. Germline V gene data show CDR1 as SEHNR and CDR2 as FQNEAQ (reference sequence). This CDR3 is built from 18 residues. The V and J ends lost 3 bases and 0 bases, in that order; junction bases with no gene match: 9. CDR3 bases: TGTGCCAGCAGCTTGGGCCTAGCGGGAAGGAGCTCCTACAATGAGCAGTTCTTC. Its protein product is CASSLGLAGRSSYNEQFF.

The chain joins TRBV20-1 to TRBJ1-2; the D is unclear. Germline CDR1 and CDR2: DFQATT and SNEGSKA (reference sequence). Trimming stripped 2 bases from V and 2 bases from J, with 21 bases between. The CDR3 spans 17 residues. Here the CDR3 reads CSARPPLEYILNYGYTF. As DNA, the CDR3 is TGCAGTGCTAGACCACCTCTGGAATATATTTTGAACTATGGCTACACCTTC.

The chain has TRBV15 and TRBJ1-5; TRBD1 matches at 8 bases. The CDR3 loop spans 14 amino acids. V lost 3 bases to trimming and J lost 4 bases; unmatched junction nucleotides: 2. Germline CDR1 reads LNHNV; CDR2 reads YYDKDF (reference sequence). CDR3 bases: TGTGCCACCAGCAGTCGACAGGGGAATCAGCCCCAGCATTTT. As protein: CATSSRQGNQPQHF. The complete variable domain, with remaining parts taken from reference TRBV15 and TRBJ1-5, reads DAMVIQNPRYQVTQFGKPVTLSCSQTLNHNVMYWYQQKSSQAPKLLFHYYDKDFNNEADTPDNFQSRRPNTSFCFLDIRSPGLGDTAMYLCATSSRQGNQPQHFGDGTRLSIL.

This clonotype was recorded at least ten times. V and J are TRBV28 and TRBJ2-6, with D uncertain. V shed 4 bases and J shed 2 bases, with 12 bases lying between them. The CDR3 length is 16 residues. The germline V gene encodes CDR1 MDHEN and CDR2 SYDVKM. CDR3 in DNA: TGTGCCAGCAGTTCCCCGGTCCGGACTGGGGCCAACGTCCTGACTTTC. This gives the protein CASSSPVRTGANVLTF.